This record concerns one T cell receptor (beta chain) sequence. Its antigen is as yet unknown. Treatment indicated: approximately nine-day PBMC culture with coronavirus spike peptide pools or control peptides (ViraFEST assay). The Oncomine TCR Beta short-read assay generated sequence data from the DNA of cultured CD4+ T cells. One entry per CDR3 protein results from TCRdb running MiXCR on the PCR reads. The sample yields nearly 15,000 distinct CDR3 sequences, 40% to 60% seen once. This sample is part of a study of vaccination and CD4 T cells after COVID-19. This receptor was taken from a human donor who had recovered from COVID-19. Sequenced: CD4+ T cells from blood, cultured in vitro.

The CDR3: CASKRDSQSPLHF. The DNA for the CDR3 is TGTGCCAGCAAAAGGGACAGCCAATCACCCCTCCACTTT. The chain has TRBV27 and TRBJ1-6, with 7 bases that match TRBD1. Germline V gene data show CDR1 as MNHEY and CDR2 as SMNVEV (reference sequence). The CDR3 runs to 13 residues. Trimming cost V 7 bases and J 10 bases; bases outside gene matches: 7.